The 27 T cell receptor beta chains listed next were all sequenced from one sample in a study of T-cell memory formation after mild COVID-19. TCRdb re-called the 5' RACE reads with MiXCR, one entry per CDR3 protein. The table records about 470,000 distinct CDR3 sequences, 25% of them present only once. Sample: PBMCs or a T cell subset sorted from them (not recorded which). These TCRs come from an adult woman who had mild COVID-19 (a few samples of this study predate the infection). Cell type and time point are not known.

This chain links TRBV4-2 with TRBJ2-2; D possibly corresponds to TRBD2 (5 bases). The V and J ends lost 4 bases and 0 bases respectively, with 21 bases between them. CDR1 and CDR2 from the germline V gene are LGHNA and YNFKEQ. This CDR3 is built from 19 residues. CDR3: CASSLGGVSGNANTGELFF. The DNA for the CDR3 is TGTGCCAGCAGCCTTGGAGGTGTGAGCGGAAACGCGAACACCGGGGAGCTGTTTTTT.

This chain joins TRBV6-5 and TRBJ2-3; 7 bases match TRBD2. With V trimmed by 2 bases and J by 7 bases, 12 bases remained unmatched. Looked up from germline, CDR1 is MNHEY and CDR2 is SVGAGI. This CDR3 is built from 16 residues. CDR3 sequence: CASSYPGTGGRNTQYF. DNA for the CDR3: TGTGCCAGCAGTTACCCCGGGACCGGGGGGAGAAATACGCAGTATTTT.

This clonotype turned up a few times. V is TRBV7-2 and J is TRBJ2-7, with D maybe TRBD2 (6 bases). Trimming pared 5 bases from V and 0 bases from J, leaving 11 bases between. Per germline, CDR1 SGHTA and CDR2 FQGNSA. The CDR3 is made up of 14 amino acids. CDR3 sequence: CASSPRLDSYEQYF. The CDR3 region has the DNA TGTGCCAGCAGCCCTAGACTAGACTCCTACGAGCAGTACTTC.

This clonotype was seen a few times. The chain joins TRBV6-6 to TRBJ1-1, with 7 bases fitting TRBD1. This CDR3 has 14 amino acids. Germline V gene data show CDR1 as MNHNY and CDR2 as SVGAGI (reference sequence). The J segment lost 1 base and the V segment lost 4 bases, leaving 3 bases of the junction unmatched. CDR3 loop: CASSFRDRNTEAFF. Written as DNA, the CDR3 is TGTGCCAGCAGTTTCCGGGACAGGAACACTGAAGCTTTCTTT.

This clonotype showed up many times. V is TRBV19 and J is TRBJ1-2; 7 positions agree with TRBD1. The CDR3 totals 15 residues. Germline CDR1 LNHDA, CDR2 SQIVND (reference sequence). After removal of 7 bases from V and 5 bases from J, the junction contained 13 bases not matched to a gene. CDR3 coding DNA: TGTGCCAGTACTACCCGGGACAGAGGAAATTATGGCTACACCTTC. Amino acids: CASTTRDRGNYGYTF.

The genes are TRBV20-1 and TRBJ2-1; D remains ambiguous. CDR3 size: 15 residues. Germline loops: CDR1 DFQATT, CDR2 SNEGSKA (reference sequence). V was clipped by 2 bases and J by 2 bases, with 13 bases between them. CDR3 loop: CSARHTKEPYNEQFF. DNA for the CDR3: TGCAGTGCTAGACATACAAAGGAGCCCTACAATGAGCAGTTCTTC.

This clonotype was counted only a few times. The chain joins TRBV6-2 or TRBV6-3 to TRBJ2-1, with 12 bases lining up with TRBD2. This CDR3 comprises 21 residues. Trimming took 4 bases from V and 0 from J; bases not matched to a gene: 16. Germline CDR1 reads MNHEY; CDR2 reads SVGEGT. The CDR3 DNA follows: TGTGCCAGCAGTTCAGTCCCTGGGACTAGCGGGCCGAAAAGCTCCTACAATGAGCAGTTCTTC. As protein: CASSSVPGTSGPKSSYNEQFF.

The chain uses TRBV7-2 and TRBJ1-2; no firm D call. This CDR3 spans 15 amino acids. Trimming took off 4 bases at V and 4 bases at J, with 16 bases between the two ends. Germline V gene lookup returns CDR1 SGHTA and CDR2 FQGNSA. The CDR3 spells CASSSAIKGFYGYTF. The CDR3 DNA reads TGTGCCAGCAGCTCCGCAATCAAGGGATTCTATGGCTACACCTTC.

The CDR3 sequence is CASSQASGGYNEQFF. Here the CDR3 DNA reads TGCGCCAGCAGCCAAGCTAGCGGGGGTTACAATGAGCAGTTCTTC. The J gene is TRBJ2-1, the V gene TRBV5-1, with 10 positions matching TRBD2. CDR1 is SGHRS, CDR2 YFSETQ, per germline. CDR3 size: 15 residues. The V gene end was trimmed by 4 bases and the J gene end by 4 bases; junction bases not matched to a gene: 5. The full variable domain, with the rest looked up from reference TRBV5-1 and TRBJ2-1, is KAGVTQTPRYLIKTRGQQVTLSCSPISGHRSVSWYQQTPGQGLQFLFEYFSETQRNKGNFPGRFSGRQFSNSRSEMNVSTLELGDSALYLCASSQASGGYNEQFFGPGTRLTVL.

Ten or more counts support this clonotype. The chain combines TRBV29-1 with TRBJ2-1; D is unresolved. CDR3 length equals 14 residues. The V and J ends lost 6 bases and 0 bases respectively, with 12 bases between them. CDR1 is SQVTM and CDR2 is ANQGSEA in the germline V gene. In nucleotides, the CDR3 is TGCAGCGTCTTCGGGTGGAGCTCCTACAATGAGCAGTTCTTC. Translation gives CSVFGWSSYNEQFF.

Many counts were recorded for this clonotype. The rearrangement joins TRBV6-2 or TRBV6-3 to TRBJ2-7; D unresolved. The ends were cut back, 0 bases at V and 4 bases at J, with 19 bases in the middle. The CDR3 extends over 17 amino acids. CDR1 and CDR2 from the germline V gene are MNHEY and SVGEGT. This CDR3 is CASSYSQGRWARYEQYF. The CDR3 coding sequence is TGTGCCAGCAGTTACTCTCAAGGCCGTTGGGCTAGGTACGAGCAGTACTTC.

This clonotype showed up many times. CDR3 DNA sequence: TGTGCCAGCAGTCATACCCTAGGGTCGGGAACCGGGGAGCTGTTTTTT. Protein sequence: CASSHTLGSGTGELFF. J is TRBJ2-2 and V is TRBV12-3 or TRBV12-4, with TRBD2 as a possible D gene (5 bases). This CDR3 has 16 amino acids. Trimming took 5 bases from V and 5 from J, leaving 18 bases between them.

V is TRBV29-1 and J is TRBJ1-1; TRBD1 matches at 8 bases. The ends lost 1 base at V and 1 base at J; junction bases unmatched: 2. Germline V gene data show CDR1 as SQVTM and CDR2 as ANQGSEA. CDR3 size: 14 residues. CDR3 DNA: TGCAGCGTTGAAGGGGGGACAGGGAACACTGAAGCTTTCTTT. Residues: CSVEGGTGNTEAFF.

In its sample, this clonotype was seen a few times. This chain links TRBV5-1 with TRBJ2-7; D tentatively reads TRBD1 or TRBD2 (5 bases each). Trimming removed 4 bases from V and 1 base from J, with 12 bases in between. CDR1 is SGHRS, CDR2 YFSETQ, per germline. The CDR3 runs to 14 residues. The CDR3 protein is CASSRDGQSYEQYF. In nucleotides, the CDR3 is TGCGCCAGCAGCCGGGACGGACAATCCTACGAGCAGTACTTC.

The table lists this clonotype with a few counts. The rearrangement uses TRBV5-1 and TRBJ2-7, with D possibly being TRBD1 (7 bases). The germline V gene has CDR1 SGHRS and CDR2 YFSETQ. The CDR3 has 14 amino acids. The germline V and J ends were trimmed by 4 bases and 4 bases, with 15 bases remaining between them. CDR3 in DNA: TGCGCCAGCAGCCTTACAGGGGCGGGATACGAGCAGTACTTC. Protein product: CASSLTGAGYEQYF.

The J gene is TRBJ1-5, the V gene TRBV19, with TRBD1 as a possible D gene (6 bases). Trimming stripped 6 bases from V and 0 bases from J, with 12 bases between. Looked up from germline, CDR1 is LNHDA and CDR2 is SQIVND (reference sequence). The CDR3 extends over 15 amino acids. The CDR3 sequence is CASREGQHSNQPQHF. The CDR3 DNA reads TGTGCCAGTAGGGAAGGACAGCATAGCAATCAGCCCCAGCATTTT.

This clonotype showed up just a few times. The genes are TRBV20-1 and TRBJ2-2; D is unresolved. Germline V lookup: CDR1 DFQATT, CDR2 SNEGSKA (reference sequence). The CDR3 length is 14 residues. Trimming pared 2 bases from V and 0 bases from J, leaving 7 bases between. The CDR3 reads CSARKPANTGELFF. The CDR3 DNA sequence: TGCAGTGCTAGAAAGCCAGCGAACACCGGGGAGCTGTTTTTT.

The J gene is TRBJ2-3, the V gene TRBV15; 8 bases match TRBD2. The CDR3 covers 15 residues. Germline V gives CDR1 LNHNV, CDR2 YYDKDF (reference sequence). The V and J ends lost 3 bases and 0 bases, in that order; junction bases with no gene match: 2. The CDR3 sequence is CATSRRGASTDTQYF. CDR3 bases: TGTGCCACCAGCAGGCGGGGGGCTAGCACAGATACGCAGTATTTT.

This chain uses TRBV4-1 with TRBJ1-1; D ambiguous. CDR1 and CDR2 from the germline V gene are MGHRA and YSYEKL. Trimming removed 3 bases at V and 11 bases at J, with 13 bases between. The length of the CDR3 is 12 residues. The CDR3 nucleotides read TGCGCCAGCAGCCAGGGAACAAGGGATGCTTTCTTT. Translation gives CASSQGTRDAFF.

This clonotype came up once. The chain has TRBV27 and TRBJ1-1; the D gene is possibly TRBD1 (5 bases). V was shortened by 7 bases and J by 6 bases, with 21 bases between the two germline ends. Germline V lookup: CDR1 MNHEY, CDR2 SMNVEV (reference sequence). The CDR3 is 15 residues long. The CDR3, as DNA: TGTGCCAGCAACAGGTTCGACGGGCCCCCATCTGAAGCTTTCTTT. Translation gives CASNRFDGPPSEAFF.

The rearrangement uses TRBV14 and TRBJ2-1; no definite D call. Between the trimmed V and J ends, which lost 0 bases and 6 bases, there was a span of 18 bases. Germline values: CDR1 SGHDN, CDR2 FVKESK. This CDR3 contains 17 residues. This CDR3 reads CASSQDDRWSAANEQFF. The CDR3 nucleotides are TGTGCCAGCAGCCAAGATGACCGCTGGTCGGCCGCCAATGAGCAGTTCTTC.

This clonotype was counted ten times or more. J is TRBJ1-1 and V is TRBV5-5; maybe TRBD1 (5 bases). Germline CDR1 SGHKS, CDR2 YYEKEE (reference sequence). V lost 2 bases, J lost 5 bases, and 10 bases lay in between. The CDR3 totals 13 residues. The CDR3 sequence is CASSFGGKTEAFF. CDR3 DNA sequence: TGTGCCAGCAGCTTTGGGGGGAAGACTGAAGCTTTCTTT.

This clonotype was counted between two and nine times. The V call is TRBV2, the J call TRBJ2-7, with 9 positions matching TRBD1. The V gene end was trimmed by 5 bases and the J gene end by 4 bases; junction bases not matched to a gene: 9. Germline V CDR1 and CDR2: SNHLY, FYNNEI. The CDR3 has 15 residues. The CDR3 loop reads CASSLPGQGIYEQYF. The CDR3 DNA sequence: TGTGCCAGCAGTCTACCGGGACAGGGTATTTACGAGCAGTACTTC. Supplemented by reference TRBV2 and TRBJ2-7, the full variable domain reads EPEVTQTPSHQVTQMGQEVILRCVPISNHLYFYWYRQILGQKVEFLVSFYNNEISEKSEIFDDQFSVERPDGSNFTLKIRSTKLEDSAMYFCASSLPGQGIYEQYFGPGTRLTVT.

The chain employs TRBV4-2 and TRBJ2-2; the D gene is possibly TRBD2 (6 bases). Trimming cost V 7 bases and J 1 base, with 19 bases left between them. This CDR3 contains 17 residues. Germline CDR1 and CDR2: LGHNA and YNFKEQ. The CDR3 protein is CASNLGGVAENTGELFF. CDR3 in DNA: TGTGCCAGCAACCTCGGTGGGGTAGCGGAGAACACCGGGGAGCTGTTTTTT.

In its sample, this clonotype was seen a few times. This chain connects TRBV20-1 to TRBJ2-1; D uncertain. V lost 5 bases, J lost 5 bases, and 10 bases lay in between. The germline V gene encodes CDR1 DFQATT and CDR2 SNEGSKA (reference sequence). The CDR3 consists of 12 residues. The CDR3 here is CSAPPTHNEQFF. For the CDR3, the DNA is TGCAGTGCTCCTCCCACCCACAATGAGCAGTTCTTC.

This clonotype was counted once. The rearrangement uses TRBV5-4 and TRBJ2-2, with 8 bases identical to TRBD1. The CDR3 length is 16 residues. V gave up 2 bases and J gave up 5 bases; unmatched junction bases: 8. CDR1 is SGHNT, CDR2 YYREEE, per germline (reference sequence). The CDR3 here is CASSFGQGAGTGELFF. CDR3 nucleotide sequence: TGTGCCAGCAGCTTCGGACAGGGCGCGGGGACCGGGGAGCTGTTTTTT.

This clonotype has more than one count but fewer than ten. The V call is TRBV5-5, the J call TRBJ2-1, with TRBD1 matching over 7 bases. Germline trimming cut 4 bases from V and 3 bases from J; bases unmatched to any gene: 10. The CDR3 is 16 residues long. Germline V gene lookup returns CDR1 SGHKS and CDR2 YYEKEE (reference sequence). CDR3 DNA sequence: TGTGCCAGCAGCCGACAGGGATTAGTCGACTACAATGAGCAGTTCTTC. Its protein is CASSRQGLVDYNEQFF.